This entry lists 27 T cell receptor beta chains sequenced from one sample in a study of T cell responses to AZD1222 COVID-19 vaccine. Assay used: immunoSEQ multiplex PCR; TCRdb lists only in-frame clones, some missing. The sample includes about 61,000 clones, around 85% of them seen just once. The sequencing used peripheral blood, collected 28 days after the second AZD1222 dose. These receptors all come from an adult who received the AZD1222 COVID-19 vaccine.

This clone was counted between two and nine times. The J gene is TRBJ1-5, the V gene TRBV5-1; 9 bases are shared with TRBD1. Germline V gives CDR1 SGHRS, CDR2 YFSETQ. CDR3 size: 15 residues. V shed 2 bases and J 5 bases; nucleotides not matched to a gene: 5. The CDR3 protein is CASSLMGQGDQPQHF. The CDR3 DNA sequence: TGCGCCAGCAGCTTAATGGGACAGGGAGATCAGCCCCAGCATTTT. The entire variable domain, with the rest obtained from reference TRBV5-1 and TRBJ1-5, is as follows: KAGVTQTPRYLIKTRGQQVTLSCSPISGHRSVSWYQQTPGQGLQFLFEYFSETQRNKGNFPGRFSGRQFSNSRSEMNVSTLELGDSALYLCASSLMGQGDQPQHFGDGTRLSIL.

Worth noting for this clone: In the same sample, other DNA sequences code for this CDR3. V usage is TRBV30 and J usage is TRBJ2-7; 8 bases are a match to TRBD1. The V and J ends lost 0 bases and 4 bases, in that order; junction bases with no gene match: 11. Germline CDR1 GTSNPN, CDR2 SVGIG (reference sequence). The CDR3 extends over 16 amino acids. DNA for the CDR3: TGTGCCTGGAGTGTACCCGGACAGGGATATTCTTACGAGCAGTACTTC. Its translation is CAWSVPGQGYSYEQYF.

The gene calls are TRBV7-6 and TRBJ1-4; D might be TRBD1 (6 bases). V gave up 3 bases and J gave up 8 bases, with 10 bases separating them. This CDR3 has 13 residues. CDR1 SGHVS and CDR2 FNYEAQ come from the germline V gene. The CDR3 sequence: CASSFLQGEKLFF. CDR3 in DNA: TGTGCCAGCAGCTTTCTACAGGGAGAAAAACTGTTTTTT.

The chain couples TRBV12-3 or TRBV12-4 to TRBJ2-5; no reliable D call. Trimming took off 2 bases at V and 2 bases at J, with 6 bases between the two ends. This CDR3 is 13 amino acids long. The CDR3: CASSLYIQETQYF. The CDR3 DNA reads as TGTGCCAGCAGTTTATACATACAAGAGACCCAGTACTTC.

This clone was counted once. V and J are TRBV15 and TRBJ2-1; no clear D. V gave up 0 bases and J gave up 0 bases, with 6 bases separating them. The CDR3 is 15 residues long. Germline lookup yields CDR1 LNHNV and CDR2 YYDKDF (reference sequence). CDR3 sequence: CATSRDRGSYNEQFF. The CDR3 DNA reads as TGTGCCACCAGCAGAGATCGCGGCTCCTACAATGAGCAGTTCTTC.

The chain couples TRBV6-6 to TRBJ2-7; 9 bases fit TRBD1. Germline V gene sequence: CDR1 MNHNY, CDR2 SVGAGI (reference sequence). This CDR3 contains 16 residues. The ends lost 5 bases at V and 1 base at J; junction bases unmatched: 9. CDR3 protein: CASSRRMGQGSYEQYF. The DNA of the CDR3 is TGTGCCAGCAGTCGACGAATGGGACAGGGTTCCTACGAGCAGTACTTC.

This CDR3 reads CATLAGGYNEQFF. The CDR3 nucleotides are TGTGCCACCCTAGCGGGAGGGTACAATGAGCAGTTCTTC. The chain uses TRBV11-2 and TRBJ2-1; 12 nucleotides line up with TRBD2. V was clipped by 10 bases and J by 4 bases; unmatched bases: 2. The CDR3 contains 13 residues. CDR1 is SGHAT and CDR2 is FQNNGV in the germline V gene.

This chain joins TRBV12-3 or TRBV12-4 and TRBJ2-7; the match to TRBD1 covers 8 bases. The trim removed 3 bases at V and 6 bases at J, leaving 1 base unmatched. CDR3 length equals 12 residues. CDR3 DNA sequence: TGTGCCAGCAGTTTTGACAGGGGCGAGCAGTACTTC. This encodes CASSFDRGEQYF.

J is TRBJ1-5 and V is TRBV13; D remains unclear. V was trimmed by 10 bases and J by 5 bases, leaving 9 bases between them. The CDR3 loop spans 11 amino acids. Germline CDR1 PRHDT, CDR2 FYEKMQ (reference sequence). The DNA of the CDR3 is TGTGCCATCCCGACCGATCAGCCCCAGCATTTT. Translation: CAIPTDQPQHF.

The chain employs TRBV4-2 and TRBJ2-2, with D perhaps matching TRBD1 or TRBD2 (5 bases each). The V gene's germline CDR1 is LGHNA and CDR2 YNFKEQ. V lost 5 bases and J 4 bases, leaving 11 bases between the germline ends. CDR3 length: 14 residues. The CDR3: CASSGTMGTGELFF. DNA of the CDR3: TGTGCCAGCAGCGGGACGATGGGCACCGGGGAGCTGTTTTTT.

The rearrangement links TRBV6-5 to TRBJ2-7, with 12 positions matching TRBD1. Germline CDR1 is MNHEY and CDR2 is SVGAGI. The CDR3 is made up of 15 amino acids. The junction had 8 bases not matched to a gene; V was cut back by 4 bases and J by 7 bases. The CDR3 loop reads CASSWGTGGGNEQYF. The CDR3 coding sequence is TGTGCCAGCAGTTGGGGGACAGGGGGCGGGAATGAGCAGTACTTC.

The chain carries TRBV7-8 and TRBJ2-3, with 9 bases fitting TRBD2. With 1 base clipped from V and 5 bases from J, the junction kept 1 base outside the gene matches. Germline V gene data show CDR1 as SGHVS and CDR2 as FQNEAQ. CDR3 size: 14 residues. CDR3 sequence reads: CASSLGGRGDTQYF. The CDR3 DNA sequence: TGTGCCAGCAGCTTAGGCGGGAGGGGAGATACGCAGTATTTT.

The chain couples TRBV24-1 to TRBJ2-4; perhaps D is TRBD1 or TRBD2 (5 bases each). The CDR3 length is 13 residues. Trimming shortened V by 4 bases and J by 8 bases, and 11 bases separated the two germline ends. The germline V gene has CDR1 KGHDR and CDR2 SFDVKD. CDR3 nucleotides: TGTGCCACCAGTGACTCGGGACGGCACATTCAGTACTTC. It is translated as CATSDSGRHIQYF.

A remark on this clone: With a much larger clone just one base away, this may be a read error. The sample holds other DNA sequences that translate to the same CDR3. The CDR3 region has the DNA TGTGCCAGCAGCTTGGATAGGCGCACAGATACGCAGTATTTT. Translating gives CASSLDRRTDTQYF. V is TRBV5-6 and J is TRBJ2-3; D remains unclear. Trimming took off 0 bases at V and 1 base at J, with 6 bases between the two ends. Germline V CDR1 and CDR2: SGHDT, YYEEEE. The CDR3 runs to 14 residues.

The J gene is TRBJ2-2, the V gene TRBV18, with 10 bases fitting TRBD1. The CDR3 runs to 17 residues. V lost 3 bases to trimming and J lost 7 bases; unmatched junction nucleotides: 11. Germline lookup yields CDR1 KGHSH and CDR2 LQKENI. CDR3 DNA: TGTGCCAGCTCACCCCCCGACAGGGGGCGCGGTGGCGGGGAGCTGTTTTTT. Translating gives CASSPPDRGRGGGELFF.

About this clone: One end of the junction does not line up with germline, which may come from a read error. The V and J genes are TRBV7-3 and TRBJ2-7, with 8 positions matching TRBD2. CDR1 is SGHTA and CDR2 is FQGTGA in the germline V gene. This CDR3 is 13 amino acids long. The CDR3 protein is CAGSLGSGTVQYF. In DNA form, the CDR3 reads TGTGCCGGCAGCTTAGGTAGCGGGACTGTGCAGTACTTC.

The rearrangement links TRBV6-4 to TRBJ1-2, with TRBD1 as a possible D gene (6 bases). This CDR3 spans 13 amino acids. CDR1 and CDR2 from the germline V gene are MRHNA and SNTAGT. V was pared by 8 bases and J by 2 bases, with 12 bases between. The CDR3 coding sequence is TGTGCCAGCTCACCACAGGGAAACTATGGCTACACCTTC. Translating it yields CASSPQGNYGYTF.

V gene TRBV13 combines with J gene TRBJ2-5, with TRBD2 identical over 13 bases. After removal of 3 bases from V and 0 bases from J, the junction contained 4 bases not matched to a gene. CDR1 and CDR2 from the germline V gene are PRHDT and FYEKMQ (reference sequence). The CDR3 loop spans 17 amino acids. The CDR3 here is CASSLRGTSGNQETQYF. In nucleotides, the CDR3 is TGTGCCAGCAGCTTGAGGGGGACTAGCGGGAACCAAGAGACCCAGTACTTC.

The rearrangement uses TRBV18 and TRBJ2-1; D gene uncertain. V lost 3 bases and J lost 1, with 13 bases in between. The CDR3 is 16 amino acids. Germline assignment: CDR1 KGHSH and CDR2 LQKENI. CDR3: CASSPPGPPSYNEQFF. For the CDR3, the DNA is TGTGCCAGCTCACCCCCGGGTCCTCCATCCTACAATGAGCAGTTCTTC.

The V gene is TRBV30, the J gene TRBJ1-2; D not resolved. Germline-derived CDR1 and CDR2 are GTSNPN and SVGIG (reference sequence). This CDR3 spans 15 amino acids. V lost 5 bases and J lost 5, with 21 bases in between. In DNA form, the CDR3 reads TGTGCCTGGTCTAGTCGGCTGCGCGTTTCTTATGGCTACACCTTC. Protein: CAWSSRLRVSYGYTF.

Only one count was recorded for this clone. The chain uses TRBV11-2 and TRBJ1-5; no definite D call. Trimming left V 4 bases short and J 7 bases short, with 14 bases between. CDR1 and CDR2 (germline): SGHAT, FQNNGV. The CDR3 consists of 14 residues. The CDR3 region is CASSSDLGGQPQHF. DNA of the CDR3: TGTGCCAGCAGCTCCGACCTGGGAGGGCAGCCCCAGCATTTT.

This clone was picked up one time. The chain couples TRBV19 to TRBJ1-2, with D unclear. This CDR3 comprises 13 residues. Germline CDR1 LNHDA, CDR2 SQIVND (reference sequence). The V gene lost 6 bases and the J gene lost 2 bases, with 10 bases spanning the gap. CDR3 sequence reads: CASRGTLNYGYTF. The DNA for the CDR3 is TGTGCCAGTAGGGGAACACTCAACTATGGCTACACCTTC.

J is TRBJ2-5 and V is TRBV5-4; D remains unclear. Trimming stripped 4 bases from V and 5 bases from J, with 12 bases between. The CDR3 runs to 13 residues. Germline CDR1 and CDR2: SGHNT and YYREEE (reference sequence). The CDR3 sequence is CASSEGNRETQYF. CDR3 nucleotide sequence: TGTGCCAGCAGCGAAGGAAATCGCGAGACCCAGTACTTC.

This clone was recorded only once. CDR3: CASSLNPGQETQYF. CDR3 bases: TGTGCCAGCAGTTTAAACCCTGGCCAAGAGACCCAGTACTTC. The chain combines TRBV27 with TRBJ2-5; D is uncertain. Deletions cut 2 bases from V and 1 base from J, with 8 bases between. Germline CDR1 reads MNHEY; CDR2 reads SMNVEV (reference sequence). The CDR3 covers 14 residues.

The CDR3 spells CASTQFSLNTEAFF. For the CDR3, the DNA is TGTGCCAGCACCCAATTTTCACTGAACACTGAAGCTTTCTTT. The gene calls are TRBV6-6 and TRBJ1-1; no clear D. This CDR3 comprises 14 residues. Trimming left V 7 bases short and J 0 bases short, with 12 bases between. Germline-derived CDR1 and CDR2 are MNHNY and SVGAGI (reference sequence).

The rearrangement links TRBV5-4 to TRBJ1-3; possibly TRBD1 for D (6 bases). The germline V gene encodes CDR1 SGHNT and CDR2 YYREEE (reference sequence). The CDR3 loop spans 15 amino acids. Trimming cost V 4 bases and J 4 bases, with 15 bases left between them. The DNA of the CDR3 is TGTGCCAGCAGCGAGGGGGGCCTTCTGGGAAACACCATATATTTT. Encoded protein: CASSEGGLLGNTIYF.

V and J are TRBV28 and TRBJ2-4, with TRBD1 matching over 8 bases. The trim removed 2 bases at V and 4 bases at J, leaving 10 bases unmatched. This CDR3 region has 17 residues. From germline, CDR1 is MDHEN and CDR2 SYDVKM. DNA of the CDR3: TGTGCCAGCAGTTTAGTACGTTCAGGGGGCGCAAAAAACATTCAGTACTTC. Protein sequence: CASSLVRSGGAKNIQYF.